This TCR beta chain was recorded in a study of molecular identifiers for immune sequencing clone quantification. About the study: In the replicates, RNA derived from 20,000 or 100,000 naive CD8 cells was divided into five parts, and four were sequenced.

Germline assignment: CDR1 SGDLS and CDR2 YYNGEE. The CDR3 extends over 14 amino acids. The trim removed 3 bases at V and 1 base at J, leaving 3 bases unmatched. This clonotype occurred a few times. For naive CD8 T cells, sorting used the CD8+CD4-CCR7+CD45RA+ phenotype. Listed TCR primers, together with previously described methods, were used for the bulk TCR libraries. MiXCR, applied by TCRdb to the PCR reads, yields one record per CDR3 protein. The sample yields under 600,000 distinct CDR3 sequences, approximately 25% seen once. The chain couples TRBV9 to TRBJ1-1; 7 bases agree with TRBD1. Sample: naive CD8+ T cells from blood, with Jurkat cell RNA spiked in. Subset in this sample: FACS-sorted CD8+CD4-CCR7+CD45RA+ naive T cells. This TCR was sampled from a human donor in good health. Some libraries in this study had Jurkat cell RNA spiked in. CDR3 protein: CASSEDRENTEAFF. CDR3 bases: TGTGCCAGCAGCGAAGACAGGGAGAACACTGAAGCTTTCTTT.